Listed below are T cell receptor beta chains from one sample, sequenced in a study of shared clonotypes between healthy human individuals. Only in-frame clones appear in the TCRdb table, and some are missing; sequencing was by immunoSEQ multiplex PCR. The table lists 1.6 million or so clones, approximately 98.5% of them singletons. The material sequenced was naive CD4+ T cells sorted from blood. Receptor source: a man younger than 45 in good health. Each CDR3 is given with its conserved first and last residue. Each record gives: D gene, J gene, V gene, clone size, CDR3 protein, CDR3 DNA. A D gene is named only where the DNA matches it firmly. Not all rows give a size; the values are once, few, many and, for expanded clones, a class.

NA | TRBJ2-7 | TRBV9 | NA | CASSVTGLSVEQYF | TGTGCCAGCAGCGTCACAGGGCTTAGCGTCGAGCAGTACTTC
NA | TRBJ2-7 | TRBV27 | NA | CASSSDTTYEQYF | TGTGCCAGCAGCTCGGACACGACCTACGAGCAGTACTTC
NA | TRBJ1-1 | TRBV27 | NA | CASSLGRTEAFF | TGTGCCAGCAGTTTGGGCCGAACTGAAGCTTTCTTT
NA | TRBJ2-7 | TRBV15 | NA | CATSRGGVSYEQYF | TGTGCCACCAGCAGGGGGGGAGTCTCCTACGAGCAGTACTTC
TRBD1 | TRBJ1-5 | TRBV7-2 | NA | CASSFTGGLQPQHF | TGTGCCAGCAGCTTCACAGGGGGCCTTCAGCCCCAGCATTTT
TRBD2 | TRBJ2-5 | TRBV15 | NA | CATSTLNSGQRGLAGGHLQETQYF | TGTGCCACCAGCACCCTCAATTCGGGACAGCGGGGGCTAGCGGGAGGCCACTTGCAAGAGACCCAGTACTTC
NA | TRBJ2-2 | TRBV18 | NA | CASSPSTGKAGELFF | TGTGCCAGCTCACCATCAACGGGTAAAGCCGGGGAGCTGTTTTTT
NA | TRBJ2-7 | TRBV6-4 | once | CASTPKPRYLVGEQYF | TGTGCCAGCACTCCCAAGCCAAGGTACCTCGTGGGCGAGCAGTACTTC
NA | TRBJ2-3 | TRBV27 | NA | CASASQQGFTDTQYF | TGTGCCAGCGCTTCACAACAGGGTTTCACAGATACGCAGTATTTT
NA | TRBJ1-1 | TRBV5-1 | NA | CASSLDRGTEAFF | TGCGCCAGCAGCCTAGACCGGGGGACTGAAGCTTTCTTT
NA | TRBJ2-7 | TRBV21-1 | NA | CASSKVDEQYF | TGTGCCAGCAGCAAAGTTGACGAGCAGTACTTC
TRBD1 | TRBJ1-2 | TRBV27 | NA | CASSLQGEYGYTF | TGTGCCAGCAGTTTACAGGGGGAGTATGGCTACACCTTC
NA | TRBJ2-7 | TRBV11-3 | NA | CASSLWGGYEQYF | TGTGCCAGCAGCTTATGGGGTGGCTACGAGCAGTACTTC
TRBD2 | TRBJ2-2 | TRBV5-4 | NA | CASSNGLAGEFNGELFF | TGTGCCAGCAGCAACGGACTAGCGGGAGAGTTTAACGGGGAGCTGTTTTTT
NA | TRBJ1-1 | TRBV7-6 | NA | CASSSRGQMNTEAFF | TGTGCCAGCAGCTCTAGGGGACAAATGAACACTGAAGCTTTCTTT
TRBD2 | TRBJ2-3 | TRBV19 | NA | CASSIGLATDTQYF | TGTGCCAGTAGTATCGGACTAGCAACGGATACGCAGTATTTT
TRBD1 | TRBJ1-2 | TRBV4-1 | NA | CASSQRQGLYGYTF | TGCGCCAGCAGCCAGAGACAGGGACTCTATGGCTACACCTTC
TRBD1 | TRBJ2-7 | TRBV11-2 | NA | CASSYNRGEQYF | TGTGCCAGCAGCTATAACAGGGGCGAGCAGTACTTC
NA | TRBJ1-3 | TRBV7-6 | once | CASSLLSKASGNTIYF | TGTGCCAGCAGCTTACTCAGTAAAGCCTCTGGAAACACCATATATTTT
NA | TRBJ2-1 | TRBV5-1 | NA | CASSFSYNEQFF | TGCGCCAGCAGCTTCTCCTACAATGAGCAGTTCTTC
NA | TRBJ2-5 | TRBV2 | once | CASSVQGEETQYF | TGTGCCAGCAGTGTTCAAGGGGAAGAGACCCAGTACTTC
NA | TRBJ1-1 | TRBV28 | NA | CASSFLIGRGVRDTEAFF | TGTGCCAGCAGTTTTTTGATCGGCCGGGGGGTTCGAGACACTGAAGCTTTCTTT
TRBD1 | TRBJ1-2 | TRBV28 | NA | CAVQGAVYGVGYTF | TGTGCCGTTCAGGGGGCTGTGTATGGAGTCGGCTACACCTTC
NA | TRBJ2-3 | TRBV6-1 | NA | CASSGLGTEYTDTQYF | TGTGCCAGCAGTGGACTAGGGACAGAATACACAGATACGCAGTATTTT
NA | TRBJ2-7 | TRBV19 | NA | CASSRHTSYEQYF | TGTGCCAGTAGTCGACACACGTCCTACGAGCAGTACTTC
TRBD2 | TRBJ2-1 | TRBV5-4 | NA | CASSFLAVNEQFF | TGTGCCAGCAGCTTTCTAGCGGTCAATGAGCAGTTCTTC
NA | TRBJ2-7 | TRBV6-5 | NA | CASSYSGGLRVEQYF | TGTGCCAGCAGTTACTCTGGGGGACTCAGGGTCGAGCAGTACTTC
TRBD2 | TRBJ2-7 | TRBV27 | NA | CASSFSSGSLEQYF | TGTGCCAGCAGTTTCTCTAGCGGGAGTCTCGAGCAGTACTTC
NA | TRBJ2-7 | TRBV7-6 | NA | CASSLASGSSYEQYF | TGTGCCAGCAGCTTAGCCTCAGGCAGCTCCTACGAGCAGTACTTC
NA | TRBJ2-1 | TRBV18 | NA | CASSPPYREGEQFF | TGTGCCAGCTCACCACCGTACAGGGAGGGTGAGCAGTTCTTC
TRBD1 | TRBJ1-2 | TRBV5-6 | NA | CASSLGQGGYGYTF | TGTGCCAGCAGCTTAGGACAGGGCGGCTATGGCTACACCTTC
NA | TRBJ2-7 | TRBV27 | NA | CASGPWVAYEQYF | TGTGCCAGCGGACCCTGGGTAGCCTACGAGCAGTACTTC
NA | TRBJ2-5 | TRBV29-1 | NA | CSALGSGTQYF | TGCAGCGCCCTGGGCTCAGGGACCCAGTACTTC
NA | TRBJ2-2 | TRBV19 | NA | CASTLAPGELFF | TGTGCCAGTACCCTAGCCCCCGGGGAGCTGTTTTTT
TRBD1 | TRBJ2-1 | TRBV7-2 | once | CASSVGQGGIDEQFF | TGTGCCAGCAGCGTAGGACAGGGCGGGATCGATGAGCAGTTCTTC
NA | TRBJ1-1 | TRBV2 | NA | CASGPFRGSTEAFF | TGTGCCAGCGGTCCATTCAGGGGAAGCACTGAAGCTTTCTTT
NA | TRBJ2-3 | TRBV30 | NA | CAWSGGRTDTQYF | TGTGCCTGGAGTGGGGGGCGCACAGATACGCAGTATTTT
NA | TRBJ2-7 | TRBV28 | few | CASSLRDYEQYF | TGTGCCAGCAGTTTACGAGACTACGAGCAGTACTTC
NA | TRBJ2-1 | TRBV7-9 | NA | CASSQAGADEQFF | TGTGCCAGCAGCCAGGCGGGGGCGGATGAGCAGTTCTTC
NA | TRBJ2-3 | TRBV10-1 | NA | CASSESKKVAGVRGHTQYF | TGCGCCAGCAGTGAGTCGAAAAAGGTTGCGGGCGTCAGGGGACATACGCAGTATTTT
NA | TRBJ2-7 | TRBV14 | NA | CASSQEGGSGYEQYF | TGTGCCAGCAGCCAAGAAGGAGGATCCGGCTACGAGCAGTACTTC
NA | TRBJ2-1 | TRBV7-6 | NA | CASSLALSPSEQFF | TGTGCCAGCAGCTTAGCGTTGTCTCCCAGTGAGCAGTTCTTC
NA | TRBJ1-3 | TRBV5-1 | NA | CASSLGRGPVSGNTIYF | TGCGCCAGCAGCTTGGGAAGAGGGCCAGTCTCTGGAAACACCATATATTTT
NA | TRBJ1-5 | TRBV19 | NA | CASKDSFSNQPQHF | TGTGCCAGTAAGGACAGTTTTAGCAATCAGCCCCAGCATTTT
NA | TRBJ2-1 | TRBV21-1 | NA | CASSNWLANTEQFF | TGTGCCAGCAGCAACTGGCTAGCGAACACTGAGCAGTTCTTC
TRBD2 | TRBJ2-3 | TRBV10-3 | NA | CAISPLAGASTDTQYF | TGTGCCATCAGTCCCCTAGCGGGTGCTAGCACAGATACGCAGTATTTT
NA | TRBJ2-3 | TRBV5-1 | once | CASSKGMTDTQYF | TGCGCCAGCAGCAAGGGGATGACAGATACGCAGTATTTT
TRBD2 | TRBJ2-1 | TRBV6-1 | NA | CASKGLAAYNEQFF | TGTGCCAGCAAGGGACTAGCGGCTTACAATGAGCAGTTCTTC
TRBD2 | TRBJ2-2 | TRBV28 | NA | CASRYLAGLKAGELFF | TGTGCCAGCAGGTACCTAGCGGGTCTTAAGGCCGGGGAGCTGTTTTTT
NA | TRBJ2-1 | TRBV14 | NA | CASSQGVWVEQFF | TGTGCCAGCAGCCAAGGTGTATGGGTTGAGCAGTTCTTC
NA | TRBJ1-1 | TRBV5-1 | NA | CASSLWGGDPNTEAFF | TGCGCCAGCAGCTTGTGGGGGGGCGACCCGAACACTGAAGCTTTCTTT
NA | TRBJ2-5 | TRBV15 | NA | CATSREGRIQETQYF | TGTGCCACCAGCAGAGAGGGGCGGATCCAAGAGACCCAGTACTTC
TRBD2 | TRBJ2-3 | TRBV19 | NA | CASSIIAGYGTDTQYF | TGTGCCAGTAGTATTATAGCGGGGTACGGCACAGATACGCAGTATTTT
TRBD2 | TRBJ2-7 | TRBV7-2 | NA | CASSFSSGSEQYF | TGTGCCAGCAGCTTCTCTAGCGGGAGTGAGCAGTACTTC
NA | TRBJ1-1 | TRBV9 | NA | CASSVAGKGTEAFF | TGTGCCAGCAGCGTAGCAGGGAAGGGTACTGAAGCTTTCTTT
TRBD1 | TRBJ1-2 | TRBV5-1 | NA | CASSLYRSTGGSSGYTF | TGCGCCAGCAGCTTATACCGCTCGACAGGGGGCTCTTCTGGCTACACCTTC
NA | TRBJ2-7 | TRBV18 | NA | CASSPPSTGPSYEQYF | TGTGCCAGCTCACCCCCCTCAACAGGGCCCTCCTACGAGCAGTACTTC
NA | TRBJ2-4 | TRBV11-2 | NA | CASSLQLAKNIQYF | TGTGCCAGCAGCCTACAGCTAGCCAAAAACATTCAGTACTTC
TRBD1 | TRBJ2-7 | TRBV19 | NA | CASSIDLNRGATEQYF | TGTGCCAGTAGTATAGATCTTAACAGGGGAGCAACCGAGCAGTACTTC
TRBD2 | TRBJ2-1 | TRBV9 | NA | CASSPGLAIDNEQFF | TGTGCCAGCAGCCCTGGACTAGCCATAGACAATGAGCAGTTCTTC